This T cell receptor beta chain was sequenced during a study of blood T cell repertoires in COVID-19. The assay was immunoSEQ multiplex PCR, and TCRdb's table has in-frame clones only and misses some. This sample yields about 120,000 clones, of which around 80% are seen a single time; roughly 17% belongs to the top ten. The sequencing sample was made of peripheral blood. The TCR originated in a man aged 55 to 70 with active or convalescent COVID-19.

CDR3 coding DNA: TGTGCCAGCAGTTCGGGACTAGGTGGCTACGAGCAGTACTTC. Amino acids: CASSSGLGGYEQYF. The V and J genes are TRBV6-2 or TRBV6-3 and TRBJ2-7, with TRBD2 identical over 8 bases. V was clipped by 4 bases and J by 3 bases; unmatched bases: 5. In germline, CDR1 is MNHEY, CDR2 SVGEGT. The CDR3 extends over 14 amino acids.